These T cell receptor beta chains were read from a single sample in a study of CD8+ T cells in alopecia areata. The assay was immunoSEQ multiplex PCR, and TCRdb's table has in-frame clones only and misses some. The sample holds 200,000 to 250,000 clones, roughly 56% seen once. This material consisted of CD4+ T cells sorted from blood, taken at week 4, from a patient treated with tofacitinib. The receptors stem from a human donor with alopecia areata. The CDR3 runs from the conserved cysteine through the conserved F or W. D genes are given only for firm matches. A row's size may be missing; if present it is once, few, many or a size class.

D,size,V,J,CDR3,DNA
TRBD2,.,TRBV5-1,TRBJ2-1,CASSALLAGVENEQFF,TGCGCCAGCAGCGCCCTACTAGCGGGGGTGGAGAATGAGCAGTTCTTC
TRBD1,.,TRBV27,TRBJ1-2,CASSLSPGQGRLYGYTF,TGTGCCAGCAGTTTATCGCCCGGACAGGGCCGCTTGTATGGCTACACCTTC
TRBD1,.,TRBV2,TRBJ1-6,CASSESTGIVSPLHF,TGTGCCAGCAGTGAATCGACAGGGATAGTTTCACCCCTCCACTTT
.,once,TRBV9,TRBJ1-1,CASSVGREGQAFF,TGTGCCAGCAGCGTAGGCAGGGAAGGACAAGCTTTCTTT
.,.,TRBV30,TRBJ2-2,CAWAIQGNTGELFF,TGTGCCTGGGCAATACAGGGAAACACCGGGGAGCTGTTTTTT
TRBD1,few,TRBV15,TRBJ1-5,CATSGTGSQPQHF,TGTGCCACCAGCGGGACAGGGTCTCAGCCCCAGCATTTT
TRBD2,.,TRBV5-1,TRBJ2-2,CASSLSPVTGGPNTGELFF,TGCGCCAGCAGCCTATCGCCGGTTACGGGGGGGCCTAACACCGGGGAGCTGTTTTTT
.,.,TRBV7-3,TRBJ1-6,CASSLGLDNSPLHF,TGTGCCAGCAGCTTAGGCCTGGACAATTCACCCCTCCACTTT
TRBD2,.,TRBV9,TRBJ2-3,CASSVGSGVTDTQYF,TGTGCCAGCAGCGTAGGGAGCGGGGTTACAGATACGCAGTATTTT
.,.,TRBV29-1,TRBJ1-2,CSVEDTGGRGHGYTF,TGCAGCGTTGAAGATACGGGGGGCAGGGGCCATGGCTACACCTTC
TRBD1,.,TRBV30,TRBJ1-5,CAWSGKGGNGQPQHF,TGTGCCTGGAGTGGAAAAGGGGGCAACGGACAGCCCCAGCATTTT
TRBD2,.,TRBV13,TRBJ2-1,CASSFWTSAGDEQFF,TGTGCCAGCAGCTTCTGGACTAGCGCGGGCGATGAGCAGTTCTTC
TRBD2,.,TRBV5-1,TRBJ2-1,CASSRTGLAGDNEQFF,TGCGCCAGCAGCCGAACCGGACTAGCGGGGGACAATGAGCAGTTCTTC